The 12 T cell receptor beta chains below come from one sample, sequenced in a study of T cell responses to AZD1222 COVID-19 vaccine. The repertoire was sequenced with immunoSEQ multiplex PCR; TCRdb's copy has only in-frame clones and lacks some. This table has approximately 20,000 clones, 82% appearing once. Sequenced here: peripheral blood, sampled on day 0 of AZD1222 vaccination. The receptors originated from an adult in good health.

This clone was observed once. The chain links TRBV5-4 to TRBJ1-6, with 9 positions matching TRBD1. Germline lookup yields CDR1 SGHNT and CDR2 YYREEE (reference sequence). The CDR3 contains 14 residues. Germline trimming cut 3 bases from V and 8 bases from J; bases unmatched to any gene: 3. CDR3 sequence reads: CASSSDRGYSPLHF. The CDR3 DNA is TGTGCCAGCAGCTCGGACAGGGGTTATTCACCCCTCCACTTT.

The chain couples TRBV20-1 to TRBJ1-4; no firm D call. Trimming took 3 bases from V and 11 from J, leaving 10 bases between them. The CDR3 is made up of 11 amino acids. Germline CDR1 is DFQATT and CDR2 is SNEGSKA (reference sequence). The CDR3 coding sequence is TGCAGTGCTAGCCGAGTTTTGAAACTGTTTTTT. Translation gives CSASRVLKLFF.

The CDR3 DNA reads TGTGCCAGCAGTTTAAGGAGGGGCGCAGATACGCAGTATTTT. Amino acid sequence: CASSLRRGADTQYF. The chain joins TRBV6-2 or TRBV6-3 to TRBJ2-3; tentatively, D is TRBD2 (6 bases). The CDR3 is 14 amino acids. In germline, CDR1 is MNHEY, CDR2 SVGEGT. The V and J ends lost 4 bases and 4 bases respectively, with 12 bases between them.

The CDR3 DNA is TGTGCCAGCAGCTCCCGGACAGACCCCTACGAGCAGTACTTC. This gives the protein CASSSRTDPYEQYF. The chain employs TRBV7-2 and TRBJ2-7; the D gene is possibly TRBD1 (6 bases). V lost 4 bases, J lost 2 bases, and 12 bases lay in between. Germline CDR1 is SGHTA and CDR2 is FQGNSA. This CDR3 has 14 residues.

V is TRBV6-5 and J is TRBJ2-1; D possibly uses TRBD1 or TRBD2 (5 bases each). CDR3 length: 14 residues. With 2 bases removed from V and 8 bases from J, the gap between germline ends came to 13 bases. CDR1 MNHEY and CDR2 SVGAGI come from the germline V gene. The CDR3 DNA reads TGTGCCAGCAGTTACCGTGGCAGGGAGCATGAGCAGTTCTTC. It encodes CASSYRGREHEQFF.

The genes are TRBV28 and TRBJ2-7; D is perhaps TRBD2 (6 bases). The germline V gene encodes CDR1 MDHEN and CDR2 SYDVKM. The CDR3 consists of 15 residues. Trimming removed 6 bases at V and 0 bases at J, with 15 bases between. The CDR3 is CASRGADGGSYEQYF. DNA for the CDR3: TGTGCCAGCAGAGGAGCGGACGGGGGCTCCTACGAGCAGTACTTC.

The J gene is TRBJ1-2, the V gene TRBV4-3, with a tentative D call TRBD1 (6 bases). The germline CDR1 and CDR2 sequences are LGHNA and YSLEER. The CDR3 extends over 15 amino acids. V was shortened by 0 bases and J by 3 bases, with 11 bases between the two germline ends. The CDR3 nucleotides read TGCGCCAGCAGCCAAGAGGGGGGGGGCGACTATGGCTACACCTTC. It codes for CASSQEGGGDYGYTF.

The CDR3 nucleotides are TGTGCCAGCAGTGGACCGACAGGGCACACTGAAGCTTTCTTT. This codes for CASSGPTGHTEAFF. The V call is TRBV6-2 or TRBV6-3, the J call TRBJ1-1; the match to TRBD1 covers 7 bases. Germline V gene data show CDR1 as MNHEY and CDR2 as SVGEGT. The CDR3 covers 14 residues. V lost 5 bases, J lost 3 bases, and 6 bases stayed unmatched.

V is TRBV12-3 or TRBV12-4 and J is TRBJ2-5; D is ambiguous. The V gene lost 3 bases and the J gene lost 5 bases, with 10 bases spanning the gap. The CDR3 loop spans 13 amino acids. The CDR3 protein is CASSLASSETQYF. CDR3 nucleotides: TGTGCCAGCAGTTTGGCAAGTTCGGAGACCCAGTACTTC.

In this sample, this clone turned up once. V and J are TRBV14 and TRBJ2-3, with D possibly TRBD2 on 7 matching bases. There are 15 residues in the CDR3. V was shortened by 2 bases and J by 1 base, with 10 bases between the two germline ends. CDR1 is SGHDN, CDR2 FVKESK, per germline. CDR3: CASSQWGGRTDTQYF. CDR3 coding DNA: TGTGCCAGCAGCCAATGGGGGGGCCGCACAGATACGCAGTATTTT. The complete variable domain, with remaining parts taken from reference TRBV14 and TRBJ2-3, reads EAGVTQFPSHSVIEKGQTVTLRCDPISGHDNLYWYRRVMGKEIKFLLHFVKESKQDESGMPNNRFLAERTGGTYSTLKVQPAELEDSGVYFCASSQWGGRTDTQYFGPGTRLTVL.

The chain's CDR3 is CASSLTGRIAEQYF. In DNA, the CDR3 is TGTGCCAGTAGCCTGACAGGGAGGATCGCCGAGCAGTACTTC. The gene calls are TRBV19 and TRBJ2-7; a possible D gene is TRBD1 (7 bases). This CDR3 region has 14 residues. V was clipped by 6 bases and J by 6 bases, with 18 bases between them. Germline V gene data show CDR1 as LNHDA and CDR2 as SQIVND (reference sequence).

The rearrangement joins TRBV4-3 to TRBJ1-1; D is undetermined. Germline CDR1 reads LGHNA; CDR2 reads YSLEER. The CDR3 has 13 residues. V lost 1 base and J lost 5, with 8 bases in between. The CDR3 sequence: CASSQGGITEAFF. The CDR3 DNA reads TGCGCCAGCAGCCAAGGGGGAATTACTGAAGCTTTCTTT.